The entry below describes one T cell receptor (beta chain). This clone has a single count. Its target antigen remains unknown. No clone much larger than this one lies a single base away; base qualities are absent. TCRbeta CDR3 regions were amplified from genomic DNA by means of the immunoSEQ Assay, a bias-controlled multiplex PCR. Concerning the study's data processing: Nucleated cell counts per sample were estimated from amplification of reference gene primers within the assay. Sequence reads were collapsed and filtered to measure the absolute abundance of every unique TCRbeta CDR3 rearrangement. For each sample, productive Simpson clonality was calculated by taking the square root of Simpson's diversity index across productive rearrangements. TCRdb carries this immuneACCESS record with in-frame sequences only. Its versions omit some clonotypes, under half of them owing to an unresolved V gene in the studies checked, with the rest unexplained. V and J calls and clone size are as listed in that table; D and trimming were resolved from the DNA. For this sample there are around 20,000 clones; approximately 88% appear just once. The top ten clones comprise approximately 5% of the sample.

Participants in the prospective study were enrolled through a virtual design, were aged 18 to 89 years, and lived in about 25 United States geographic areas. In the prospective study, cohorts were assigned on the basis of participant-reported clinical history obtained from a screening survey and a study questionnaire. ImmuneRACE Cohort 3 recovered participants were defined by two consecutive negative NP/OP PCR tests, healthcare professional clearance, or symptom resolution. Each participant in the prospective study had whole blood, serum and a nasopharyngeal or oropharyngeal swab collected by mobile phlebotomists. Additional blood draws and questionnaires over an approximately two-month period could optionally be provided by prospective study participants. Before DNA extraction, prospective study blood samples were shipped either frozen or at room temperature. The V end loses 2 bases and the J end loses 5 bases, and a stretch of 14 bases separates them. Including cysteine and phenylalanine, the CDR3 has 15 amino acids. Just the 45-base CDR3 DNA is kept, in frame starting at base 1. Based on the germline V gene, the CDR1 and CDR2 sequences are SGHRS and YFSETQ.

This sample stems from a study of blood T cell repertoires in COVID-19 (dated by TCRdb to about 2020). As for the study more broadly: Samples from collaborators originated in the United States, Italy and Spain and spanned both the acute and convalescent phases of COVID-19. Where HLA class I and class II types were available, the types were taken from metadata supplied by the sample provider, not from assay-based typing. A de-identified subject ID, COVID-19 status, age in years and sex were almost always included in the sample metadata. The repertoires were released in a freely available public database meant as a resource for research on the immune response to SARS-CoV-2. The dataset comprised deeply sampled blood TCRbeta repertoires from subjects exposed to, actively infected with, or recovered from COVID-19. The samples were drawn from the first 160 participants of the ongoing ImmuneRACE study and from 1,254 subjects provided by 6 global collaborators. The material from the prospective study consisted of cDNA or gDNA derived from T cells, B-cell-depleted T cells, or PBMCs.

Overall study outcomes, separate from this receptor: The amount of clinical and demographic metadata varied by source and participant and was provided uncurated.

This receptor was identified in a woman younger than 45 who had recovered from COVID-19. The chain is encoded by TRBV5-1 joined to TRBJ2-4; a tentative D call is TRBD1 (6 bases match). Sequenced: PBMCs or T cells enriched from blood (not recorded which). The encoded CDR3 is CASSLSGTFQNIQYF. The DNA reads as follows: TGCGCCAGCAGCTTATCCGGGACATTCCAAAACATTCAGTACTTC.